This T cell receptor beta chain is from a study of OX40 agonist ivuxolimab in advanced cancers. Exclusion of a patient followed from autoimmune disease history or systemic immunosuppression. V was pared by 0 bases and J by 2 bases, with 3 bases of the junction left unmatched. Germline V lookup: CDR1 KGHSH, CDR2 LQKENI. CDR3 size: 16 residues. Measured with immunoSEQ multiplex PCR; TCRdb has only the in-frame clones, and not every one. The sample consists of around 94,000 clones, roughly 89% of them appearing once. The rearrangement uses TRBV18 and TRBJ2-7; 11 bases are shared with TRBD2. This TCR came from an adult with an advanced solid tumor such as melanoma, head and neck, liver or kidney cancer. The sequenced sample was CD4+ or CD8+ T cells sorted from blood, obtained in a trial of the OX40 agonist ivuxolimab. As DNA, the CDR3 is TGTGCCAGCTCACCACCGTCTAGCGGGGGGCCCTACGAGCAGTACTTC. Translated: CASSPPSSGGPYEQYF.